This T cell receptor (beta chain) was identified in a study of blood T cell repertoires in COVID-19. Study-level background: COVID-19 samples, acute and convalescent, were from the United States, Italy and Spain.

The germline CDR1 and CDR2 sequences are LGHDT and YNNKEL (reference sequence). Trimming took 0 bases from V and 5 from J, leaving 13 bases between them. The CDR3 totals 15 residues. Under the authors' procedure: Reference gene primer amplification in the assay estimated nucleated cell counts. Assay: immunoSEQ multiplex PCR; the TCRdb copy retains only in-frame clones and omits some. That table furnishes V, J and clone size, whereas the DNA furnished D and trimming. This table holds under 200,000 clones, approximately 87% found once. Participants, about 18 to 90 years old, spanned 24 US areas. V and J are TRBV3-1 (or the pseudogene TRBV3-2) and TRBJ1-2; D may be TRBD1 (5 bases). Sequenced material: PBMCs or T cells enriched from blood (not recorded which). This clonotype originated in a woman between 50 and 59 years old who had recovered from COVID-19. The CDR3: CASSQDSGRDYGYTF. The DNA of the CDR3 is TGTGCCAGCAGCCAAGACTCAGGCAGGGATTATGGCTACACCTTC.